These T cell receptor beta chains were read from a single sample in a study of CD8+ T cells in alopecia areata. The method was immunoSEQ multiplex PCR; TCRdb's version includes in-frame clones alone and lacks a portion of them. The sample has some 160,000 clones, around 62% seen once. Input material: CD8+ T cells sorted from blood. All receptors come from a human donor in good health. CDR3s include the opening cysteine and the closing phenylalanine or tryptophan. Fields, in order: J gene, D gene, V gene, clone size, CDR3 length, CDR3 DNA, CDR3 protein. D genes are given only for firm matches. Clone size appears in some rows only: once, few, many, or a class for an expanded clone.

TRBJ1-1 | . | TRBV23-1 | once | 17 | TGCGCCAGCAGTCAATCGAAAGCCCGGGACCCGAACACTGAAGCTTTCTTT | CASSQSKARDPNTEAFF
TRBJ1-1 | TRBD1 | TRBV7-9 | . | 18 | TGTGCCAGCAGCCCGGTGCCGGGACAGTCGACGATGAACACTGAAGCTTTCTTT | CASSPVPGQSTMNTEAFF
TRBJ2-3 | . | TRBV29-1 | . | 14 | TGCAGCGCTGTCATGGAGTCCGACACAGATACGCAGTATTTT | CSAVMESDTDTQYF
TRBJ1-2 | . | TRBV28 | . | 13 | TGTGCCAGCAGTCCGGAGATAAACTATGGCTACACCTTC | CASSPEINYGYTF
TRBJ2-7 | . | TRBV5-4 | . | 13 | TGTGCCAGCAGCTTCGGACAGTCCTACGAGCAGTACTTC | CASSFGQSYEQYF
TRBJ2-1 | . | TRBV2 | . | 9 | TGTGCCAGCTTGAGCGGGCAGTTCTTC | CASLSGQFF
TRBJ1-1 | . | TRBV29-1 | few | 13 | TGCAGCTCTGAAGACCACTCGGGTCCCGTAGCTTTCTTT | CSSEDHSGPVAFF
TRBJ2-1 | . | TRBV6-6 | . | 14 | TGTGCCAGCAGTTACTCCCCCAGCCACAATGAGCAGTTCTTC | CASSYSPSHNEQFF
TRBJ1-5 | . | TRBV9 | few | 14 | TGTGCCAGCAGCGTAGCCCCCAGGGGTCAGCCCCAGCATTTT | CASSVAPRGQPQHF
TRBJ2-1 | TRBD1 | TRBV27 | once | 15 | TGTGCCAGCAGTTCAAAACGGACAGGGGGGAATGAGCAGTTCTTC | CASSSKRTGGNEQFF
TRBJ2-2 | . | TRBV11-2 | . | 12 | TGTGCCAGCAGACCACTAGCTATGGAGCTGTTTTTT | CASRPLAMELFF
TRBJ2-7 | . | TRBV27 | . | 15 | TGTGCCAGCAGTTTAGCAGGGGCCCTCATGTACGAGCAGTACTTC | CASSLAGALMYEQYF
TRBJ2-1 | TRBD2 | TRBV29-1 | . | 14 | TGCAGCGATCACATAGCGGGAGGACGCAATGAGCAGTTCTTC | CSDHIAGGRNEQFF
TRBJ1-5 | . | TRBV30 | few | 14 | TGTGCCTGGAGTGGACCGGACAGCAATCAGCCCCAGCATTTT | CAWSGPDSNQPQHF
TRBJ2-1 | TRBD2 | TRBV29-1 | few | 16 | TGCAGCGTTGAAGGGCACGGGACTAGCGGGGGCCATGAGCAGTTCTTC | CSVEGHGTSGGHEQFF
TRBJ1-5 | . | TRBV27 | . | 13 | TGTGCCAGCAGAGCAGGGGCCCTGAGGCCCCAGCATTTT | CASRAGALRPQHF
TRBJ2-7 | . | TRBV5-6 | few | 13 | TGTGCCAGCAGCACAAATACTAGCTACGAGCAGTACTTC | CASSTNTSYEQYF
TRBJ2-1 | TRBD2 | TRBV10-2 | . | 14 | TGCGCCAGCAGTACTAGCGGGAGGTCTAATGAGCAGTTCTTC | CASSTSGRSNEQFF
TRBJ2-7 | TRBD1 | TRBV5-6 | . | 14 | TGTGCCAGCAGCGCGGGACAGGGAAGGAACGAGCAGTACTTC | CASSAGQGRNEQYF
TRBJ2-1 | . | TRBV30 | few | 14 | TGTGCCTGGGACGCCTCTAGCGTTAATAATGAGCAGTTCTTC | CAWDASSVNNEQFF
TRBJ2-3 | TRBD2 | TRBV7-9 | . | 16 | TGTGCCAGCAGCTCTGGATCGGGGGGAAGCACAGATACGCAGTATTTT | CASSSGSGGSTDTQYF
TRBJ2-7 | . | TRBV11-2 | . | 14 | TGTGCCAGCAGCTTAGCTGGCGACGGCTACGAGCAGTACTTC | CASSLAGDGYEQYF
TRBJ1-5 | . | TRBV19 | . | 17 | TGTGCCAGTACCTGGACAGATAGGAGGTATAGCAATCAGCCCCAGCATTTT | CASTWTDRRYSNQPQHF
TRBJ2-2 | . | TRBV4-1 | . | 13 | TGCGCCAGCAGCCAAGGTGAAACCGGGGAGCTGTTTTTT | CASSQGETGELFF
TRBJ2-1 | . | TRBV9 | . | 15 | TGTGCCAGCAGCGTAGCGTCGGGTCTGGGCAATGAGCAGTTCTTC | CASSVASGLGNEQFF
TRBJ1-1 | . | TRBV5-6 | . | 15 | TGTGCCAGCAGCTTAAGTGGGGACATGAACACTGAAGCTTTCTTT | CASSLSGDMNTEAFF
TRBJ2-1 | . | TRBV4-1 | few | 15 | TGCGCCAGCAGCCAAGATGGGTATGGGGCCGATGAGCAGTTCTTC | CASSQDGYGADEQFF
TRBJ1-2 | . | TRBV7-9 | few | 15 | TGTGCCAGCAGCTCGGATTGGGCGTCCCCCTATGGCTACACCTTC | CASSSDWASPYGYTF
TRBJ2-6 | . | TRBV25-1 | . | 15 | TGTGCCAGCAGTCCAGGGTTCTCTGGGGCCAACGTCCTGACTTTC | CASSPGFSGANVLTF
TRBJ2-7 | . | TRBV7-9 | . | 16 | TGTGCCAGCAGCCCATACGTGGGACACCTGCAATACGAGCAGTACTTC | CASSPYVGHLQYEQYF
TRBJ2-1 | . | TRBV6-6 | . | 13 | TGTGCCAGCAGCCCGGGACCTCTCTCTGAGCAGTTCTTC | CASSPGPLSEQFF
TRBJ1-1 | TRBD1 | TRBV30 | . | 15 | TGTGCCTGGAGCCCGGGTGACAGGGTGAACACTGAAGCTTTCTTT | CAWSPGDRVNTEAFF
TRBJ1-5 | . | TRBV25-1 | . | 17 | TGTGCCAGCAGTGCCCCTAGGGTCCACCATAGCAATCAGCCCCAGCATTTT | CASSAPRVHHSNQPQHF
TRBJ1-1 | . | TRBV7-9 | . | 15 | TGTGCCAGCAGCTTGGCAACAGGGATGGGCACTGAAGCTTTCTTT | CASSLATGMGTEAFF
TRBJ2-1 | TRBD2 | TRBV25-1 | . | 12 | TGTGCCAGCACTAGCGGGAGCTATGAGCAGTTCTTC | CASTSGSYEQFF
TRBJ1-2 | TRBD1 | TRBV29-1 | . | 12 | TGCAGCGTGGAGACAGGGTCATATGGCTACACCTTC | CSVETGSYGYTF
TRBJ1-2 | . | TRBV15 | . | 13 | TGTGCCACCAGCAGAGATGCAGAGTATGGCTACACCTTC | CATSRDAEYGYTF
TRBJ2-5 | TRBD2 | TRBV11-2 | . | 16 | TGTGCCAGCAGCTTAGGACCTAGCGGGAGGACAGAGACCCAGTACTTC | CASSLGPSGRTETQYF
TRBJ1-4 | TRBD1 | TRBV29-1 | few | 14 | TGCAGCGCTCGGGACAGTGCAACTAATGAAAAACTGTTTTTT | CSARDSATNEKLFF
TRBJ2-3 | TRBD2 | TRBV28 | . | 14 | TGTGCCAGCTTTCAAGCGGGAGGCACAGATACGCAGTATTTT | CASFQAGGTDTQYF
TRBJ2-7 | . | TRBV27 | once | 14 | TGTGCCAGCAGTTTTAGCGAGCCTCCCTACGAGCAGTACTTC | CASSFSEPPYEQYF
TRBJ2-7 | . | TRBV29-1 | few | 12 | TGCAGCGTTGCTTCCGGTACCTACGAGCAGTACTTC | CSVASGTYEQYF
TRBJ2-7 | . | TRBV15 | . | 13 | TGTGCCACCAGCAAAACCCGGGTCCGCGAGCAGTACTTC | CATSKTRVREQYF